This TCR beta chain came from a study of Ad26.COV2.S vaccination and SARS-CoV-2 variants. Study-level results: Vaccinees and placebo recipients showed similar non-spike TCR breadth.

Remarks on this clone: Antigen: not known.

Germline V lookup: CDR1 PRHDT, CDR2 FYEKMQ (reference sequence). The CDR3 has 15 residues. V trimming: 0 bases; J trimming: 6 bases; junction bases outside the gene matches: 7. The table came from immunoSEQ multiplex PCR; TCRdb's copy has only in-frame clones and leaves some out. The sample records approximately 400,000 clones, 80% to 90% being singletons. Treatment: roughly 20 received Ad26.COV2.S at low or high dose, single or two shots; about 5 received placebo; per-sample allocation not given. Day 63 after the first injection of vaccine or placebo was the sampling time. Expression of Wuhan-strain SARS-CoV-2 spike came from the Ad26 vector that formed the vaccine.

The clonotype was recovered from a person between 18 and 60 years old who received the Ad26.COV2.S COVID-19 vaccine or a placebo. Sequenced here: peripheral blood, sampled in a trial of Ad26.COV2.S vaccine versus placebo. The chain joins TRBV13 to TRBJ2-7; 8 positions match TRBD1. The DNA for the CDR3 is TGTGCCAGCAGCTTAGGGTGGAGGACAGGGACCGAGCAGTACTTC. This sequence encodes CASSLGWRTGTEQYF. Combining the CDR3 with reference TRBV13 and TRBJ2-7 gives the whole variable domain AAGVIQSPRHLIKEKRETATLKCYPIPRHDTVYWYQQGPGQDPQFLISFYEKMQSDKGSIPDRFSAQQFSDYHSELNMSSLELGDSALYFCASSLGWRTGTEQYFGPGTRLTVT.